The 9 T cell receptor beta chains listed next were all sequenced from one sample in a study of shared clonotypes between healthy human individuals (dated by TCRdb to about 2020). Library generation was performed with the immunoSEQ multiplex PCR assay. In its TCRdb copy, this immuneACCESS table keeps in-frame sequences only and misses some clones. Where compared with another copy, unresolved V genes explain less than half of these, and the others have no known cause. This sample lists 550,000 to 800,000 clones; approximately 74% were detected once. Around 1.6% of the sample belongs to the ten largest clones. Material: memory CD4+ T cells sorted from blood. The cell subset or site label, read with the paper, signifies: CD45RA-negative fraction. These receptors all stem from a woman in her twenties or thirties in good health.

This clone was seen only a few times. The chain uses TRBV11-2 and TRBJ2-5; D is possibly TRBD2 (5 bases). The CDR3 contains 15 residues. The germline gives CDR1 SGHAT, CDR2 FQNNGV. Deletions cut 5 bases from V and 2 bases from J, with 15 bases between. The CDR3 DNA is TGTGCCAGCAGCCAGCCCGGGATCGGGCAAGAGACCCAGTACTTC. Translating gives CASSQPGIGQETQYF. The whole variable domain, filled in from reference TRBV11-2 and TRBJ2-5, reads EAGVAQSPRYKIIEKRQSVAFWCNPISGHATLYWYQQILGQGPKLLIQFQNNGVVDDSQLPKDRFSAERLKGVDSTLKIQPAKLEDSAVYLCASSQPGIGQETQYFGPGTRLLVL.

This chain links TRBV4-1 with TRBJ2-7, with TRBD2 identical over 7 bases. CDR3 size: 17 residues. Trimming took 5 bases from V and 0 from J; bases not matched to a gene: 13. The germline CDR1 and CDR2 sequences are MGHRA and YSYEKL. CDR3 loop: CASSFRPLAENSYEQYF. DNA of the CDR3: TGCGCCAGCAGCTTCCGACCTCTAGCGGAGAACTCCTACGAGCAGTACTTC.

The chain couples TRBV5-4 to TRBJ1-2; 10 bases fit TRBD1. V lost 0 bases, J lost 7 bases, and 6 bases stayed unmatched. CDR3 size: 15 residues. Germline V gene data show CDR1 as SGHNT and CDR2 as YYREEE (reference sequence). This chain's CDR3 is CASSLGGTGAGGYTF. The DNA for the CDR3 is TGTGCCAGCAGCTTGGGAGGGACAGGGGCGGGTGGCTACACCTTC.

The CDR3 region has the DNA TGTGCCAGCAGAGCGGGAGGGTCATCGGATACGCAGTATTTT. Protein: CASRAGGSSDTQYF. The chain combines TRBV7-2 with TRBJ2-3; 10 bases map to TRBD2. V lost 6 bases, J lost 6 bases, and 6 bases stayed unmatched. Germline-derived CDR1 and CDR2 are SGHTA and FQGNSA. CDR3 length: 14 amino acids.

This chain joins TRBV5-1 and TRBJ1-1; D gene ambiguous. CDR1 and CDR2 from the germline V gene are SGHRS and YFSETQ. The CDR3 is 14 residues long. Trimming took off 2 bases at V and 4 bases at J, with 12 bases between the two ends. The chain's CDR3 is CASSFLGKGTEAFF. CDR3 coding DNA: TGCGCCAGCAGCTTTCTTGGGAAGGGCACTGAAGCTTTCTTT.

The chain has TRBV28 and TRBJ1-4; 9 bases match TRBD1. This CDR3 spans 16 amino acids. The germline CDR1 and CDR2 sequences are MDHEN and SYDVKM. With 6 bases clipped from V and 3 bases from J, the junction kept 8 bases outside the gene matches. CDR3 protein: CASRPTGGAPNEKLFF. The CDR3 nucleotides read TGTGCCAGCAGACCCACAGGGGGCGCCCCTAATGAAAAACTGTTTTTT.

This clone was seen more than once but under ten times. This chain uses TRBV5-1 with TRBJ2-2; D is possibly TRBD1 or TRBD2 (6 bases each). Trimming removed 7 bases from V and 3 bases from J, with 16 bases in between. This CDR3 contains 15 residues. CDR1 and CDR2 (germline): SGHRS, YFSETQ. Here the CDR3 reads CASLKGGIHTGELFF. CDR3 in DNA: TGCGCCAGCTTGAAGGGGGGAATCCACACCGGGGAGCTGTTTTTT.

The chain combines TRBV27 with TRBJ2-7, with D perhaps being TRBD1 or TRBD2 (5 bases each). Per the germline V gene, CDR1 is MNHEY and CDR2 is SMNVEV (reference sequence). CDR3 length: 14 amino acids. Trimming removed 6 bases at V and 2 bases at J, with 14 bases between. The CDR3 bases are TGTGCCAGCAGCCCGGGACGGCTAGCCTACGAGCAGTACTTC. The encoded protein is CASSPGRLAYEQYF.

The CDR3 bases are TGTGCCAGTAGTATAGATCTGAGGATGAGCAATCAGCCCCAGCATTTT. It codes for CASSIDLRMSNQPQHF. The rearrangement joins TRBV19 to TRBJ1-5; D not certain. Germline V gene lookup returns CDR1 LNHDA and CDR2 SQIVND (reference sequence). The CDR3 runs 16 residues. Trimming left V 0 bases short and J 1 base short, with 10 bases between.